This paragraph covers one T cell receptor beta chain sequence. The entry originates in a study of cytomegalovirus exposure and HLA in healthy donors. Primers: 60 Vbeta forward and 13 Jbeta reverse. Some clones are missing from TCRdb's copy, which holds only in-frame ones; the method was immunoSEQ multiplex PCR. The profile shows 100,000 to 150,000 clones, approximately 72% of them singletons. The ends were cut back, 2 bases at V and 3 bases at J, with 8 bases in the middle. The length of the CDR3 is 12 residues. Germline CDR1 is GTSNPN and CDR2 is SVGIG (reference sequence). V usage is TRBV30 and J usage is TRBJ2-7; the D gene is possibly TRBD1 (5 bases). The sample consisted of PBMCs. This sequence originates from a woman in her forties or fifties in good health and CMV-seropositive. CDR3 nucleotide sequence: TGTGCCTGGAGTCAGGGCCACTACGAGCAGTACTTC. This translates into CAWSQGHYEQYF.